Listed below are T cell receptor beta chains from one sample, sequenced in a study of cytomegalovirus exposure and HLA in healthy donors. Sequenced by immunoSEQ multiplex PCR; TCRdb stores in-frame clones only, minus some. The sample holds 160,000 or so clones, about four fifths seen once. The sequenced sample consisted of PBMCs. The receptors come from a woman in her thirties in good health and CMV-seropositive. The CDR3 runs from the conserved cysteine through the conserved F or W. The D gene is left open where the match is weak. Only some rows state a clone size, as once, few, many or a class for expanded clones.

j_gene,abundance,d_gene,v_gene,CDR3aa,CDR3nt
TRBJ2-5,NA,NA,TRBV5-1,CASSLEDSQETQYF,TGCGCCAGCAGCTTGGAGGACAGTCAAGAGACCCAGTACTTC
TRBJ2-7,NA,NA,TRBV5-4,CASSSPTSYEQYF,TGTGCCAGCAGCTCACCTACGTCCTACGAGCAGTACTTC
TRBJ1-1,NA,TRBD1,TRBV7-8,CASSHRTGGYLNTEAFF,TGTGCCAGCAGCCATCGGACAGGGGGCTACTTGAACACTGAAGCTTTCTTT
TRBJ2-5,NA,NA,TRBV7-8,CASSLNRGRVQETQYF,TGTGCCAGCAGCTTAAACCGGGGGAGAGTTCAAGAGACCCAGTACTTC
TRBJ1-1,NA,NA,TRBV7-3,CASSLQGTMNTEAFF,TGTGCCAGCAGCCTACAGGGTACCATGAACACTGAAGCTTTCTTT
TRBJ2-1,NA,NA,TRBV7-9,CASSQNLTSRKNEQFF,TGTGCCAGCAGCCAAAACTTGACTAGTCGAAAAAATGAGCAGTTCTTC
TRBJ1-2,NA,NA,TRBV6-5,CASSRGDYGYTF,TGTGCCAGCAGTAGGGGCGACTATGGCTACACCTTC
TRBJ2-5,NA,NA,TRBV11-2,CASTRQGTETQYF,TGTGCCAGCACCCGGCAGGGCACGGAGACCCAGTACTTC
TRBJ1-2,NA,NA,TRBV5-4,CASSDPGQVFYGYTF,TGTGCCAGCAGCGACCCGGGACAAGTATTCTATGGCTACACCTTC
TRBJ2-7,NA,TRBD1,TRBV10-3,CAISESGSRGRTYEQYF,TGTGCCATCAGTGAGTCTGGGAGCAGGGGGCGAACCTACGAGCAGTACTTC
TRBJ1-4,once,NA,TRBV7-3,CASSLNLGTTNEKLFF,TGTGCCAGCAGCTTAAATTTGGGCACAACTAATGAAAAACTGTTTTTT
TRBJ2-1,NA,TRBD1,TRBV28,CASSLMQIRTGFGEQFF,TGTGCCAGCAGTTTGATGCAAATCAGGACAGGGTTCGGGGAGCAGTTCTTC
TRBJ2-7,NA,TRBD1,TRBV28,CASSNGQGGGQYF,TGTGCCAGCAGCAACGGACAGGGTGGGGGGCAGTACTTC
TRBJ1-5,NA,NA,TRBV5-1,CASSLGGAQPQHF,TGCGCCAGCAGCTTGGGCGGAGCTCAGCCCCAGCATTTT
TRBJ1-3,NA,NA,TRBV4-3,CASSSATGPSGNTIYF,TGCGCCAGCAGCTCTGCGACAGGCCCTTCTGGAAACACCATATATTTT
TRBJ1-2,NA,NA,TRBV9,CASSVSQGRFEGYTF,TGTGCCAGCAGCGTCTCCCAGGGGCGCTTCGAGGGCTACACCTTC
TRBJ1-1,few,TRBD1,TRBV10-3,CAIRVYTGGNTEAFF,TGTGCCATCAGGGTATACACAGGGGGGAACACTGAAGCTTTCTTT
TRBJ2-3,NA,TRBD2,TRBV7-3,CASSLWASGVGRQYF,TGTGCCAGCAGCTTGTGGGCCAGCGGGGTGGGAAGGCAGTATTTT
TRBJ2-1,NA,NA,TRBV27,CASSLSAGSSYNEQFF,TGTGCCAGCAGTTTATCTGCGGGGAGCTCCTACAATGAGCAGTTCTTC
TRBJ1-2,NA,NA,TRBV9,CASSRGAYGYTF,TGTGCCAGCTCCCGGGGTGCCTATGGCTACACCTTC
TRBJ1-5,NA,NA,TRBV4-2,CASSREKKRYSNQPQHF,TGTGCCAGCAGCCGGGAGAAAAAAAGATATAGCAATCAGCCCCAGCATTTT
TRBJ1-1,NA,TRBD1,TRBV6-6,CASRWTGGGEAFF,TGTGCCAGCAGATGGACAGGGGGCGGTGAAGCTTTCTTT
TRBJ2-7,NA,TRBD2,TRBV6-5,CASSSSGGVSYEQYF,TGTGCCAGCAGTTCAAGCGGGGGAGTATCCTACGAGCAGTACTTC
TRBJ2-7,NA,TRBD2,TRBV28,CASKEVGGGTYEQYF,TGTGCCAGCAAGGAGGTCGGCGGGGGGACCTACGAGCAGTACTTC
TRBJ1-3,NA,TRBD1,TRBV18,CASSAGTGDFGNTIYF,TGTGCCAGCTCCGCTGGGACAGGGGATTTTGGAAACACCATATATTTT
TRBJ1-5,once,TRBD1,TRBV6-1,CASSDLTGGVNQPQHF,TGTGCCAGCAGTGATCTAACAGGGGGGGTCAATCAGCCCCAGCATTTT
TRBJ2-6,NA,NA,TRBV4-3,CASSQGVWSSGANVLTF,TGCGCCAGCAGCCAAGGTGTTTGGAGCTCTGGGGCCAACGTCCTGACTTTC
TRBJ2-1,NA,NA,TRBV5-1,CASSLAGMGKGSYNEQFF,TGCGCCAGCAGCTTGGCAGGGATGGGGAAGGGCTCCTACAATGAGCAGTTCTTC
TRBJ2-1,NA,TRBD2,TRBV5-1,CASRASGVLYNEQFF,TGCGCCAGCAGGGCTAGCGGGGTACTCTACAATGAGCAGTTCTTC
TRBJ1-1,few,NA,TRBV19,CASSRAPGRRNTEAFF,TGTGCCAGTAGTAGGGCGCCAGGGAGGCGGAACACTGAAGCTTTCTTT
TRBJ1-5,NA,NA,TRBV7-8,CASSLGWPGMNNQPQHF,TGTGCCAGCAGCTTAGGATGGCCGGGGATGAACAATCAGCCCCAGCATTTT
TRBJ1-5,few,NA,TRBV7-9,CASSQGRPYDQPQHF,TGTGCCAGCAGCCAGGGCAGGCCCTACGATCAGCCCCAGCATTTT
TRBJ1-5,few,TRBD1,TRBV7-9,CSSSLAGTEHQPQHF,TGTTCCAGCAGCTTAGCCGGGACAGAGCATCAGCCCCAGCATTTT
TRBJ2-7,NA,NA,TRBV7-2,CASSLGRGKLYEQYF,TGTGCCAGCAGCTTGGGGCGGGGCAAACTTTACGAGCAGTACTTC
TRBJ1-3,few,TRBD1,TRBV5-4,CASSLRGSGNTIYF,TGTGCCAGCAGCCTCAGGGGGTCTGGAAACACCATATATTTT
TRBJ2-2,NA,NA,TRBV6-4,CASSDSGAGDTGELFF,TGTGCCAGCAGTGACTCAGGTGCGGGTGACACCGGGGAGCTGTTTTTT
TRBJ2-7,NA,NA,TRBV4-1,CASSLRGATYEQYF,TGCGCCAGCAGCCTCAGGGGGGCCACCTACGAGCAGTACTTC
TRBJ1-2,NA,NA,TRBV4-2,CASSQVDRKSNYGYTF,TGTGCCAGCAGCCAAGTGGACAGAAAATCAAACTATGGCTACACCTTC
TRBJ1-2,NA,TRBD1,TRBV6-5,CASSYHRGNNYGYTF,TGTGCCAGCAGTTACCACAGGGGGAATAACTATGGCTACACCTTC
TRBJ2-1,NA,NA,TRBV5-1,CASSSGFRGRNEQFF,TGCGCCAGCAGCTCCGGGTTCCGAGGGCGGAATGAGCAGTTCTTC
TRBJ2-1,few,NA,TRBV21-1,CASSPPSGTRSKNEQFF,TGTGCCAGCAGCCCTCCCTCCGGGACAAGGTCTAAGAATGAGCAGTTCTTC
TRBJ2-1,NA,NA,TRBV11-2,CASSLRQGLLYNEQFF,TGTGCCAGCAGCTTACGCCAGGGACTCTTGTACAATGAGCAGTTCTTC
TRBJ2-5,few,TRBD1,TRBV18,CASSPSDREETQYF,TGTGCCAGCTCACCATCGGACAGGGAAGAGACCCAGTACTTC
TRBJ2-7,NA,NA,TRBV19,CASSRFGGTEQYF,TGTGCCAGTAGTCGCTTTGGGGGGACCGAGCAGTACTTC
TRBJ2-7,NA,NA,TRBV4-2,CASSLSGQSYEQYF,TGTGCCAGCAGCCTCTCAGGACAGTCCTACGAGCAGTACTTC
TRBJ1-1,NA,NA,TRBV7-6,CASSLTGVVGTEAFF,TGTGCCAGCAGCTTAACGGGGGTGGTGGGGACTGAAGCTTTCTTT
TRBJ2-7,NA,NA,TRBV5-1,CASSSRTDRYSYEQYF,TGCGCCAGCAGCTCGAGGACAGACCGATACTCCTACGAGCAGTACTTC
TRBJ1-2,NA,TRBD1,TRBV6-6,CASSSLTGFGYTF,TGTGCCAGCAGTTCCCTGACAGGGTTCGGCTACACCTTC
TRBJ2-1,NA,NA,TRBV12-5,CASGLVRNEQFF,TGTGCTAGTGGTTTGGTACGGAATGAGCAGTTCTTC
TRBJ2-3,few,NA,TRBV5-1,CASSPTGLFVTDTQYF,TGCGCCAGCAGTCCTACAGGGTTATTTGTCACAGATACGCAGTATTTT